A selection of T cell receptor beta chains follows, all from one sample in a study of cytomegalovirus exposure and HLA in healthy donors. Method: immunoSEQ multiplex PCR; TCRdb's copy keeps in-frame clones and lacks some. This sample has about 74,000 clones, with 90% to 95% found just once. Source material: PBMCs. Source of these receptors: a woman younger than 30 in good health and CMV-seropositive. Each CDR3 is given with its conserved first and last residue. A D gene is named only where the DNA matches it firmly. Some rows have no size entry. The others give once, few or many, or a class for an expanded clone.

>TRBD2|TRBV5-1|.|TRBJ2-1
CASIEGPSGSTYNEQFF
TGCGCCAGCATCGAGGGCCCTAGCGGGAGTACCTACAATGAGCAGTTCTTC
>.|TRBV10-1|.|TRBJ2-7
CASSEIAEPYEQYF
TGCGCCAGCAGTGAAATAGCGGAGCCCTACGAGCAGTACTTC
>TRBD1|TRBV19|.|TRBJ1-1
CASRTQGGTEAFF
TGTGCCAGTAGGACTCAGGGGGGCACTGAAGCTTTCTTT
>TRBD2|TRBV9|.|TRBJ2-2
CASSVELAGPNTGELFF
TGTGCCAGCAGCGTAGAACTAGCGGGGCCGAACACCGGGGAGCTGTTTTTT
>.|TRBV7-7|.|TRBJ1-5
CASSLRRGHGSNQPQHF
TGTGCCAGCAGCTTACGCAGGGGTCACGGAAGCAATCAGCCCCAGCATTTT
>TRBD1|TRBV6-5|.|TRBJ2-5
CASSLGQGKETQYF
TGTGCCAGCAGCCTAGGACAGGGTAAAGAGACCCAGTACTTC
>TRBD2|TRBV4-1|once|TRBJ2-1
CASSRTSGSSYNEQFF
TGCGCCAGCAGCCGGACTAGCGGGAGCTCCTACAATGAGCAGTTCTTC
>.|TRBV27|.|TRBJ2-7
CASSLRGAYEQYF
TGTGCCAGCAGCCTCAGGGGGGCCTACGAGCAGTACTTC
>.|TRBV7-2|.|TRBJ2-5
CASSTPQGGETQYF
TGTGCCAGCAGCACTCCCCAGGGAGGAGAGACCCAGTACTTC
>TRBD1|TRBV10-3|.|TRBJ1-2
CAIGDRGLTVRGYTF
TGTGCCATCGGAGACAGGGGGCTCACCGTTCGTGGCTACACCTTC
>.|TRBV2|.|TRBJ1-1
CASSERGIGDTEAFF
TGTGCCAGCAGTGAAAGGGGTATAGGTGACACTGAAGCTTTCTTT
>TRBD1|TRBV11-2|.|TRBJ1-6
CASSPKSPGQGGSPLHF
TGTGCCAGCAGCCCCAAATCACCGGGACAGGGTGGTTCACCCCTCCACTTT
>TRBD2|TRBV2|.|TRBJ2-7
CASRPSGRFNEQYF
TGTGCCAGCAGACCTAGCGGGAGGTTCAACGAGCAGTACTTC
>.|TRBV4-2|.|TRBJ2-3
CASSPSGVTDTQYF
TGTGCCAGCAGCCCGTCGGGGGTCACAGATACGCAGTATTTT
>.|TRBV30|.|TRBJ1-5
CAWSVLGPPGQPQHF
TGTGCCTGGAGTGTACTTGGCCCCCCAGGTCAGCCCCAGCATTTT
>.|TRBV4-1|.|TRBJ1-2
CASSQVGRPGDGYTF
TGCGCCAGCAGCCAAGTGGGCAGGCCAGGGGATGGCTACACCTTC
>.|TRBV6-5|.|TRBJ2-7
CASRESGGGYEQYF
TGTGCCAGCAGGGAATCGGGCGGAGGCTACGAGCAGTACTTC
>.|TRBV2|.|TRBJ1-4
CASSFSLEKLFF
TGTGCCAGCAGTTTCTCTTTGGAAAAACTGTTTTTT
>TRBD2|TRBV27|once|TRBJ2-7
CASGAGVTVGVPYEQYF
TGTGCCAGCGGTGCGGGAGTTACGGTGGGGGTTCCCTACGAGCAGTACTTC
>TRBD1|TRBV7-2|.|TRBJ2-7
CASSFRQGPGEQYF
TGTGCCAGCAGCTTCCGACAGGGGCCCGGCGAGCAGTACTTC
>.|TRBV7-2|.|TRBJ2-1
CASFPHAGSYNEQFF
TGTGCCAGCTTCCCTCATGCGGGGTCCTACAATGAGCAGTTCTTC
>TRBD1|TRBV11-2|.|TRBJ1-1
CASSLPGQVNTEAFF
TGTGCCAGCAGCTTACCGGGACAGGTGAACACTGAAGCTTTCTTT
>TRBD2|TRBV27|.|TRBJ2-7
CASSFLTSGTYEQYF
TGTGCCAGCAGTTTTTTGACTAGCGGAACCTACGAGCAGTACTTC
>TRBD1|TRBV5-1|.|TRBJ2-7
CASSPGTGGAYEQYF
TGCGCCAGCAGCCCCGGGACAGGGGGGGCATACGAGCAGTACTTC
>TRBD1|TRBV11-3|.|TRBJ2-2
CASSSYSGTGANTGELFF
TGTGCCAGCAGCTCGTATTCCGGGACAGGGGCCAACACCGGGGAGCTGTTTTTT
>.|TRBV11-3|.|TRBJ1-6
CASSPTDSYNSPLHF
TGTGCCAGCAGCCCGACAGACTCCTATAATTCACCCCTCCACTTT
>TRBD1|TRBV28|once|TRBJ2-7
CASSQRTGGSREQYF
TGTGCCAGCAGCCAGAGGACAGGGGGTTCCCGCGAGCAGTACTTC